The clone carrying this T cell receptor beta chain showed up many times. Trimming took 3 bases from V and 8 from J, leaving 11 bases between them. The CDR3 totals 12 residues. In germline, CDR1 is SGDLS, CDR2 YYNGEE. These data come from a study of early T cells in non-severe SARS-CoV-2 infection. In the study overall: Sequencing was performed on bulk RNA from unsorted whole blood, leaving chains unpaired.

TCRdb reprocessed the 5' RACE reads via MiXCR and lists one record per CDR3 protein. This repertoire shows under 75,000 distinct CDR3 sequences, roughly 13% found once; its top ten account for roughly a tenth. What was sequenced was whole blood. This receptor was identified in an adult who was a healthcare worker with PCR-confirmed SARS-CoV-2 infection or an uninfected control (not recorded which). The chain recombines TRBV9 with TRBJ1-1, with a weak D call TRBD1 (5 bases). CDR3 region: CASSGRGPEAFF. The CDR3 DNA reads as TGTGCCAGCAGCGGGCGGGGCCCCGAAGCTTTCTTT.